The 7 T cell receptor beta chains below were found in one sample sequenced in a study of T cells in Graves' hyperthyroidism and ophthalmopathy. The CDR3 regions of TCR beta were amplified from RNA transcripts. Initially, a first-round RT-PCR of the TCR CDR3 employed the HTBI primer set. TCRdb reanalysed the multiplex PCR reads using MiXCR and keeps one entry per CDR3 protein. The sample carries about 370,000 distinct CDR3 sequences, 15% recorded once. The specimen sequenced was blood. These receptors came from a woman aged 55-70 years with Graves' ophthalmopathy.

This clonotype was found many times. The rearrangement uses TRBV20-1 and TRBJ2-5; D is unclear. This CDR3 has 13 residues. The germline V and J ends were trimmed by 5 bases and 5 bases, with 15 bases remaining between them. Germline V gene lookup returns CDR1 DFQATT and CDR2 SNEGSKA (reference sequence). CDR3 sequence: CSAWGRLRETQYF. The CDR3 DNA reads TGCAGTGCTTGGGGTCGCCTTCGGGAGACCCAGTACTTC.

This clonotype was seen more than once but under ten times. The rearrangement uses TRBV27 and TRBJ2-1; 7 bases map to TRBD2. CDR1 and CDR2 (germline): MNHEY, SMNVEV (reference sequence). With V trimmed by 4 bases and J by 2 bases, 8 bases remained unmatched. This CDR3 spans 16 amino acids. This CDR3 reads CASSSASGFPYNEQFF. The CDR3 DNA is TGTGCCAGCAGTTCCGCTAGCGGCTTCCCCTACAATGAGCAGTTCTTC.

As regards this clonotype: A much larger clone differs by one base, so this may be a read error. The chain has TRBV5-1 and TRBJ1-6, with unresolved D. CDR1 is SGHRS and CDR2 is YFSETQ in the germline V gene. CDR3 length equals 17 residues. Trimming took off 0 bases at V and 0 bases at J, with 10 bases between the two ends. CDR3 loop: CASSLAKRSSYNSPLHF. CDR3 sequence (DNA): TGCGCCAGCAGCTTGGCCAAAAGGAGCTCCTATAATTCACCCCTCCACTTT.

At least ten counts were recorded for this clonotype. V is TRBV28 and J is TRBJ1-5, with D unresolved. Per the germline V gene, CDR1 is MDHEN and CDR2 is SYDVKM. Deletions cut 3 bases from V and 6 bases from J, with 15 bases between. The CDR3 is 15 residues long. DNA of the CDR3: TGTGCCAGCAGTTTCCAAGTGGGTATGGGTCAGCCCCAGCATTTT. Translation gives CASSFQVGMGQPQHF.

Regarding this clonotype: A read error may explain this, as a much larger clone is one base away. This chain uses TRBV5-1 with TRBJ1-1; D not certain. The germline gives CDR1 SGHRS, CDR2 YFSETQ. Trimming took off 1 base at V and 3 bases at J, with 7 bases between the two ends. This CDR3 contains 13 residues. The CDR3 here is CASSLRWDTEAFF. In DNA, the CDR3 is TGCGCCAGCAGCTTGCGTTGGGACACTGAAGCTTTCTTT.

This clonotype was found a few times. The V and J genes are TRBV7-8 and TRBJ2-5; D call uncertain. The V end lost 2 bases, the J end lost 0 bases, and 7 bases lay between the germline ends. The CDR3 runs to 14 residues. CDR1 and CDR2 (germline): SGHVS, FQNEAQ. The CDR3 DNA is TGTGCCAGCAGCTTATTTGGGTACCAAGAGACCCAGTACTTC. Its protein is CASSLFGYQETQYF.

The J gene is TRBJ2-1, the V gene TRBV11-2, with D perhaps matching TRBD2 (5 bases). The V and J ends lost 5 bases and 8 bases respectively, with 16 bases between them. The CDR3 is 14 amino acids. Germline V gives CDR1 SGHAT, CDR2 FQNNGV. The CDR3 protein is CASSPVGTGDEQFF. The CDR3 nucleotides read TGTGCCAGCAGCCCGGTGGGCACCGGGGATGAGCAGTTCTTC. The complete variable domain, with remaining parts taken from reference TRBV11-2 and TRBJ2-1, reads EAGVAQSPRYKIIEKRQSVAFWCNPISGHATLYWYQQILGQGPKLLIQFQNNGVVDDSQLPKDRFSAERLKGVDSTLKIQPAKLEDSAVYLCASSPVGTGDEQFFGPGTRLTVL.